The following is a TCR beta chain sequence with its context. No antigen is known for it. The data stem from a study of CD8+ T cells in alopecia areata. The overall study: The duration of tofacitinib was 6 to 18 months, with 6 months off drug afterward. The study's findings and limits: Lesional scalp, especially alopecia totalis/universalis, showed higher clonality than normal scalp.

Documented treatment: oral pan-JAK inhibitor, 5-10 mg twice daily. Researchers took lesional scalp punch biopsies and peripheral blood from people who were alopecia areata patients. The sequencing template was cDNA reverse transcribed from extracted RNA. TCRdb's copy holds only in-frame clones and misses some; the assay was immunoSEQ multiplex PCR. The data show 150,000 to 200,000 clones, about three fifths seen once. The CDR3 length is 14 residues. The junction had 11 bases not matched to a gene; V was cut back by 4 bases and J by 11 bases. In germline, CDR1 is GTSNPN, CDR2 SVGIG (reference sequence).

This sample comprised CD4+ T cells sorted from blood, obtained around week 50, from a patient treated with tofacitinib. The TCR was taken from a human donor with alopecia areata. The J gene is TRBJ1-6, the V gene TRBV30; 7 bases agree with TRBD1. CDR3 in amino acids: CAWKEGQSFTPLHF. CDR3 nucleotide sequence: TGTGCCTGGAAGGAGGGACAGAGTTTTACACCCCTCCACTTT.